A single sample is the source of the 32 T cell receptor beta chains below, sequenced in a study of beta chain features in type 1 diabetes (dated by TCRdb to 2017 to 2018). Receptor amplification or capture employed the immunoSEQ multiplex PCR assay. The entire isolated RNA was reverse transcribed using the High Capacity cDNA Reverse Transcription Kit, and thus expressed TCRB transcripts were sequenced. TCRdb stores this immuneACCESS table with in-frame sequences only. Part of the clones is absent; in the studies checked, under half of the shortfall reflects unresolved V genes, and no reason is known for the rest. In this sample the table shows under 950,000 clones, about 17% of which occur a single time. Together, the top ten hold roughly 0.025% of the sample. Sequenced: naive CD4+ T cells from blood. What this sample's cell subset or site label stands for: true naive CD4+ T cells. The receptors here all came from a woman younger than 35 in good health.

Regarding this clone: A much larger clone is a single base away; this may be a read error. The rearrangement joins TRBV5-6 to TRBJ2-6; the D gene is possibly TRBD1 (6 bases). The germline V and J ends were trimmed by 4 bases and 0 bases, with 11 bases remaining between them. Germline CDR1 SGHDT, CDR2 YYEEEE. CDR3 length: 16 residues. CDR3 DNA sequence: TGTGCCAGCAGCGAGGACAGATCCTCTGGGGCCAACGTCCTGACTTTC. It specifies CASSEDRSSGANVLTF.

The V and J genes are TRBV7-8 and TRBJ2-4; TRBD1 matches at 9 bases. CDR3 length: 18 amino acids. Trimming at V came to 3 bases and at J to 5 bases, leaving 14 bases not matched to a gene. From germline, CDR1 is SGHVS and CDR2 FQNEAQ. In DNA, the CDR3 is TGTGCCAGCAGCTTGGGAAGGGGACAGGGAGGGCCTCAAAACATTCAGTACTTC. This gives the protein CASSLGRGQGGPQNIQYF.

This clone has just a few counts. The chain recombines TRBV7-9 with TRBJ2-5; TRBD1 matches 7 bases. Looked up from germline, CDR1 is SEHNR and CDR2 is FQNEAQ (reference sequence). With V trimmed by 1 base and J by 2 bases, 7 bases remained unmatched. This CDR3 is 16 amino acids long. The chain's CDR3 is CASSLGGGYLQETQYF. CDR3 nucleotides: TGTGCCAGCAGCTTAGGAGGGGGCTACCTTCAAGAGACCCAGTACTTC.

In the case of this clone: One end of the junction does not line up with germline, which may come from a read error. J is TRBJ1-1 and V is TRBV7-9; D perhaps matches TRBD1 (6 bases). CDR1 and CDR2 from the germline V gene are SEHNR and FQNEAQ (reference sequence). This CDR3 has 11 amino acids. The CDR3 coding sequence is TGTGCCAGCAGCCCCCGGGACAATAGGATCTTT. Amino acid sequence: CASSPRDNRIF. Together with reference TRBV7-9 and TRBJ1-1, the CDR3 gives the full variable domain: DTGVSQNPRHKITKRGQNVTFRCDPISEHNRLYWYRQTLGQGPEFLTYFQNEAQLEKSRLLSDRFSAERPKGSFSTLEIQRTEQGDSAMYLCASSPRDNRIFGQGTRLTVV.

The chain combines TRBV21-1 with TRBJ2-5. TRBV21-1 represents a pseudogene. This CDR3 comprises 17 residues. This CDR3 is CASSNPGRHVGDETQYF. The CDR3 DNA sequence: TGTGCCAGCAGCAACCCGGGCCGCCATGTAGGGGACGAGACCCAGTACTTC.

The chain employs TRBV28 and TRBJ2-7, with D possibly TRBD1 on 5 matching bases. Trimming took off 1 base at V and 3 bases at J, with 13 bases between the two ends. Germline CDR1 and CDR2: MDHEN and SYDVKM. The CDR3 sequence is 15 residues long. CDR3: CASSLSPLRVYEQYF. CDR3 coding DNA: TGTGCCAGCAGTTTATCCCCCCTCAGGGTCTACGAGCAGTACTTC.

This clone was picked up a small number of times. The CDR3 spells CASGPHKGQPEAFF. The CDR3, as DNA: TGTGCCAGCGGTCCCCATAAGGGGCAGCCTGAAGCTTTCTTT. This chain uses TRBV6-5 with TRBJ1-1, with D perhaps TRBD1 (5 bases). CDR1 is MNHEY, CDR2 SVGAGI, per germline. The CDR3 totals 14 residues. V lost 8 bases and J 6 bases, leaving 19 bases between the germline ends.

The rearrangement joins TRBV9 to TRBJ1-4; D gene unclear. Germline-derived CDR1 and CDR2 are SGDLS and YYNGEE. This CDR3 has 16 residues. Trimming removed 0 bases from V and 5 bases from J, with 14 bases in between. The CDR3 DNA follows: TGTGCCAGCAGCGTAGAGGGCCTCACCAGAAATGAAAAACTGTTTTTT. This sequence encodes CASSVEGLTRNEKLFF.

The genes are TRBV19 and TRBJ2-1, with D maybe TRBD2 (6 bases). The CDR3 runs to 14 residues. V lost 10 bases and J 5 bases, leaving 18 bases between the germline ends. Germline-derived CDR1 and CDR2 are LNHDA and SQIVND (reference sequence). The CDR3 DNA reads as TGTGCCACGTCTACCCAAGGCGGGAACAATGAGCAGTTCTTC. Translation gives CATSTQGGNNEQFF.

The chain links TRBV4-3 to TRBJ1-4; D not resolved. The CDR3 spans 16 residues. Trimming cost V 1 base and J 0 bases, with 9 bases left between them. The germline CDR1 and CDR2 sequences are LGHNA and YSLEER. DNA for the CDR3: TGCGCCAGCAGCCAAGTGCTACGTTCAACTAATGAAAAACTGTTTTTT. This sequence encodes CASSQVLRSTNEKLFF.

The V gene is TRBV28, the J gene TRBJ2-2; the match to TRBD1 covers 10 bases. The CDR3 has 14 residues. V lost 6 bases, J lost 6 bases, and 4 bases stayed unmatched. Germline assignment: CDR1 MDHEN and CDR2 SYDVKM. The CDR3 loop is CASRSGQGAGELFF. The CDR3 DNA reads as TGTGCCAGCAGATCCGGACAGGGGGCCGGGGAGCTGTTTTTT.

This clone was found a few times. This chain uses TRBV7-2 with TRBJ1-5; the D is unclear. The CDR3 has 14 amino acids. V was pared by 0 bases and J by 4 bases, with 7 bases between. Germline CDR1 and CDR2: SGHTA and FQGNSA. CDR3 nucleotide sequence: TGTGCCAGCAGCTTAGCTAGTAGAAATCAGCCCCAGCATTTT. Translated, it gives CASSLASRNQPQHF.

This chain joins TRBV6-6 and TRBJ2-1; D may be TRBD2 (6 bases). Trimming removed 7 bases from V and 5 bases from J, with 12 bases in between. CDR1 is MNHNY and CDR2 is SVGAGI in the germline V gene (reference sequence). This CDR3 region has 13 residues. CDR3 DNA sequence: TGTGCCAGCACCCCAAAGCGGGACAATGAGCAGTTCTTC. Its protein is CASTPKRDNEQFF.

The V and J genes are TRBV5-4 and TRBJ2-7; D is undetermined. This CDR3 has 12 residues. V was clipped by 0 bases and J by 2 bases, with 3 bases between them. Per the germline V gene, CDR1 is SGHNT and CDR2 is YYREEE (reference sequence). The CDR3 nucleotides read TGTGCCAGCAGCTTGGGGGCCTACGAGCAGTACTTC. Translation: CASSLGAYEQYF.

This chain joins TRBV28 and TRBJ1-2; D unresolved. The V end lost 3 bases, the J end lost 7 bases, and 9 bases lay between the germline ends. This CDR3 region has 12 residues. CDR1 is MDHEN and CDR2 is SYDVKM in the germline V gene. The CDR3 reads CASSLQQVGYTF. The CDR3 bases are TGTGCCAGCAGTTTGCAGCAGGTTGGCTACACCTTC.

The V gene is TRBV19, the J gene TRBJ2-5; D unclear. CDR3 length equals 13 residues. Deletions cut 7 bases from V and 0 bases from J, with 9 bases between. Germline V lookup: CDR1 LNHDA, CDR2 SQIVND (reference sequence). CDR3 loop: CASKELNQETQYF. CDR3 nucleotides: TGTGCCAGTAAGGAACTAAACCAAGAGACCCAGTACTTC.

Concerning this clone itself: This specimen includes other DNA sequences encoding the same CDR3. The chain employs TRBV10-3 and TRBJ2-5; possibly TRBD1 for D (5 bases). V shed 0 bases and J shed 4 bases, with 9 bases lying between them. CDR3 length equals 14 residues. CDR1 is ENHRY and CDR2 is SYGVKD in the germline V gene. CDR3 coding DNA: TGTGCCATCAGTGAGTCCCGCCAGGGAGAGACCCAGTACTTC. This translates into CAISESRQGETQYF.

The chain carries TRBV10-3 and TRBJ1-2, with D possibly TRBD1 on 5 matching bases. Trimming left V 3 bases short and J 3 bases short, with 11 bases between. The CDR3 sequence is 14 residues long. Germline V gene data show CDR1 as ENHRY and CDR2 as SYGVKD. CDR3 sequence reads: CAISEGAEHYGYTF. The CDR3, as DNA: TGTGCCATCAGTGAAGGGGCCGAGCACTATGGCTACACCTTC.

The chain combines TRBV28 with TRBJ2-7, with a possible D match to TRBD1 (6 bases). Deletions cut 4 bases from V and 0 bases from J, with 16 bases between. Germline V lookup: CDR1 MDHEN, CDR2 SYDVKM. The CDR3 length is 16 residues. The CDR3 nucleotides read TGTGCCAGCAGTTCACCACCCTCGACAGGCTCCTACGAGCAGTACTTC. It codes for CASSSPPSTGSYEQYF.

In its sample, this clone was seen a few times. Other DNA variants within this sample encode the same CDR3. This chain uses TRBV29-1 with TRBJ1-5; 9 positions match TRBD1. This CDR3 is built from 14 residues. Per germline, CDR1 SQVTM and CDR2 ANQGSEA. Unmatched junction bases numbered 10, after V lost 6 bases and J lost 7 bases. CDR3 sequence: CSVMTGGVGQPQHF. CDR3 DNA: TGCAGCGTCATGACAGGGGGGGTGGGGCAGCCCCAGCATTTT.

This clone showed up just once. The rearrangement joins TRBV6-1 to TRBJ1-5; the D is unclear. Germline values: CDR1 MNHNS, CDR2 SASEGT. V dropped 6 bases and J dropped 5 bases, with 11 bases sitting between them. The CDR3 runs 13 residues. The CDR3 region has the DNA TGTGCCAGCAGCGGACGGGATGATCAGCCCCAGCATTTT. Protein: CASSGRDDQPQHF.

The rearrangement joins TRBV28 to TRBJ2-1; 7 bases match TRBD1. Germline V gives CDR1 MDHEN, CDR2 SYDVKM. J gave up 2 bases and V 5 bases, and 6 bases lay outside the gene matches. This CDR3 has 15 amino acids. DNA for the CDR3: TGTGCCAGCAGTGCCACAGACAGGGCCTACAATGAGCAGTTCTTC. This codes for CASSATDRAYNEQFF.

This clone was seen a handful of times. The chain employs TRBV7-2 and TRBJ2-1; 8 nucleotides agree with TRBD2. CDR1 SGHTA and CDR2 FQGNSA come from the germline V gene. Trimming cost V 6 bases and J 0 bases; bases outside gene matches: 1. The CDR3 extends over 14 amino acids. The CDR3 DNA is TGTGCCAGCAGAAGCGGGGGCTCCTACAATGAGCAGTTCTTC. Amino acids: CASRSGGSYNEQFF.

The gene calls are TRBV29-1 and TRBJ1-1, with a tentative D call TRBD1 (6 bases). The CDR3 extends over 12 amino acids. Germline V CDR1 and CDR2: SQVTM, ANQGSEA. Trimming shortened V by 6 bases and J by 1 base, and 9 bases separated the two germline ends. CDR3 in amino acids: CSVAQGNTEAFF. CDR3 DNA sequence: TGCAGCGTGGCACAGGGGAACACTGAAGCTTTCTTT.

Remarks on this clone: Other DNA sequences in the sample encode the same CDR3. The chain couples TRBV6-5 to TRBJ2-1; D is undetermined. This CDR3 comprises 13 residues. Germline loops: CDR1 MNHEY, CDR2 SVGAGI. V dropped 6 bases and J dropped 4 bases, with 10 bases sitting between them. CDR3 region: CASRSDSYNEQFF. The DNA for the CDR3 is TGTGCCAGCAGAAGCGACTCGTACAATGAGCAGTTCTTC.

Only a few counts were recorded for this clone. This chain's CDR3 is CASSPQTGGRNEQYF. The DNA of the CDR3 is TGTGCCAGCAGCCCCCAGACAGGGGGCCGCAACGAGCAGTACTTC. The rearrangement uses TRBV7-9 and TRBJ2-7, with 10 bases identical to TRBD1. Trimming removed 5 bases from V and 5 bases from J; junction bases left unmatched: 9. This CDR3 comprises 15 residues. Germline CDR1 is SEHNR and CDR2 is FQNEAQ (reference sequence).

In its sample, this clone was seen a few times. V is TRBV7-6 and J is TRBJ2-5, with TRBD2 matching 7 bases. After removal of 5 bases from V and 4 bases from J, the junction contained 10 bases not matched to a gene. The CDR3 runs 15 residues. CDR1 and CDR2 from the germline V gene are SGHVS and FNYEAQ. DNA for the CDR3: TGTGCCAGCAGCCCAGAGCTGTCGGGGGGAGAGACCCAGTACTTC. Translating gives CASSPELSGGETQYF.

The genes are TRBV6-5 and TRBJ1-2; D might be TRBD1 (5 bases). Germline loops: CDR1 MNHEY, CDR2 SVGAGI. V lost 0 bases and J 2 bases, leaving 10 bases between the germline ends. This CDR3 spans 15 amino acids. The chain's CDR3 is CASSYSGTNNYGYTF. CDR3 DNA sequence: TGTGCCAGCAGTTACTCTGGGACCAACAACTATGGCTACACCTTC.

This chain links TRBV28 with TRBJ2-7; TRBD2 is a possible D gene (5 bases). The CDR3 is made up of 15 amino acids. Trimming shortened V by 6 bases and J by 1 base, and 16 bases separated the two germline ends. Germline V gene sequence: CDR1 MDHEN, CDR2 SYDVKM. The CDR3 sequence: CASSPGDRDSYEQYF. In nucleotides, the CDR3 is TGTGCCAGCAGCCCAGGCGACCGGGATTCCTACGAGCAGTACTTC.

The chain is built from TRBV28 and TRBJ2-1; weak D call: TRBD1 (6 bases). The V and J ends lost 1 base and 8 bases respectively, with 18 bases between them. The germline V gene encodes CDR1 MDHEN and CDR2 SYDVKM. The CDR3 runs 16 residues. This CDR3 reads CASSLYGAGADDEQFF. CDR3 bases: TGTGCCAGCAGTTTATATGGGGCAGGGGCTGACGATGAGCAGTTCTTC.

Note on this clone: The sample holds other DNA sequences that translate to the same CDR3. J is TRBJ2-5 and V is TRBV2; D is undetermined. V gave up 6 bases and J gave up 5 bases, with 4 bases separating them. Germline CDR1 reads SNHLY; CDR2 reads FYNNEI. The CDR3 length is 10 residues. In DNA, the CDR3 is TGTGCCAGCAGGGGGGAGACCCAGTACTTC. Translated, it gives CASRGETQYF. Variable domain in full (rest from reference TRBV2 and TRBJ2-5): EPEVTQTPSHQVTQMGQEVILRCVPISNHLYFYWYRQILGQKVEFLVSFYNNEISEKSEIFDDQFSVERPDGSNFTLKIRSTKLEDSAMYFCASRGETQYFGPGTRLLVL.

This chain links TRBV6-6 with TRBJ2-7; D ambiguous. The CDR3 has 13 residues. Trimming took 8 bases from V and 2 from J, leaving 13 bases between them. Germline CDR1 is MNHNY and CDR2 is SVGAGI (reference sequence). This CDR3 reads CASSHPGTYEQYF. CDR3 nucleotides: TGTGCCAGCTCACACCCTGGGACCTACGAGCAGTACTTC.